What follows are 15 T cell receptor beta chains derived from one specimen sequenced in a study of shared clonotypes between healthy human individuals. Positive CCR7 selection of CD45RO-negative cells yielded the naive CD8 cells, and terminally differentiated effector memory CD45RA+ cells were excluded. Data came from immunoSEQ multiplex PCR; TCRdb stores just in-frame clones and leaves some out. The sample yields about 2.1 million clones, 90% to 95% seen once. The sample consisted of naive CD8+ T cells from PBMCs. The receptors were gathered from a man between 18 and 35 years old in good health. Some clones in this sample may be carry-over from other donors' samples.

The gene calls are TRBV29-1 and TRBJ2-7, with no clear D. Per the germline V gene, CDR1 is SQVTM and CDR2 is ANQGSEA. This CDR3 contains 12 residues. Trimming cost V 0 bases and J 3 bases, with 6 bases left between them. CDR3 in amino acids: CSVEDMGYEQYF. In DNA form, the CDR3 reads TGCAGCGTTGAAGATATGGGCTACGAGCAGTACTTC.

CDR3 nucleotides: TGCGCCAGCAGCTTGGCCTTAGAGACAGTAAATGAAAAACTGTTTTTT. Translated: CASSLALETVNEKLFF. This sequence joins TRBV5-1 and TRBJ1-4, with D possibly TRBD1 on 5 matching bases. V was clipped by 0 bases and J by 5 bases, with 14 bases between them. Germline CDR1 and CDR2: SGHRS and YFSETQ. CDR3 length: 16 amino acids.

The gene calls are TRBV4-1 and TRBJ2-1; D is unresolved. Trimming cost V 4 bases and J 5 bases, with 6 bases left between them. There are 12 residues in the CDR3. Germline lookup yields CDR1 MGHRA and CDR2 YSYEKL. CDR3 residues: CASSPPDNEQFF. In DNA, the CDR3 is TGCGCCAGCAGCCCCCCGGACAATGAGCAGTTCTTC.

In its sample, this clone was seen a few times. The genes are TRBV29-1 and TRBJ1-1; TRBD1 agrees at 7 bases. The trim removed 7 bases at V and 4 bases at J, leaving 6 bases unmatched. The CDR3 is made up of 12 amino acids. The germline CDR1 and CDR2 sequences are SQVTM and ANQGSEA. CDR3 sequence: CSATQGTTEAFF. The CDR3 DNA reads TGCAGCGCCACACAGGGGACCACTGAAGCTTTCTTT.

This clone was found once. The CDR3 loop is CASVRDVQDFTMNTEAFF. CDR3 bases: TGTGCCAGCGTTAGGGACGTGCAGGACTTCACTATGAACACTGAAGCTTTCTTT. This chain uses TRBV28 with TRBJ1-1; D perhaps matches TRBD1 (5 bases). This CDR3 contains 18 residues. Trimming took off 8 bases at V and 0 bases at J, with 25 bases between the two ends. CDR1 MDHEN and CDR2 SYDVKM come from the germline V gene. The entire variable domain, with the rest obtained from reference TRBV28 and TRBJ1-1, is as follows: DVKVTQSSRYLVKRTGEKVFLECVQDMDHENMFWYRQDPGLGLRLIYFSYDVKMKEKGDIPEGYSVSREKKERFSLILESASTNQTSMYLCASVRDVQDFTMNTEAFFGQGTRLTVV.

V gene TRBV19 combines with J gene TRBJ2-1; 7 bases are shared with TRBD1. CDR1 is LNHDA and CDR2 is SQIVND in the germline V gene (reference sequence). Germline trimming cut 6 bases from V and 8 bases from J; bases unmatched to any gene: 7. The CDR3 covers 13 residues. CDR3 nucleotides: TGTGCCAGTAGCCCCCCAAGGGGGCATGAGCAGTTCTTC. This encodes CASSPPRGHEQFF. Drawing the rest from reference TRBV19 and TRBJ2-1, the complete variable domain is DGGITQSPKYLFRKEGQNVTLSCEQNLNHDAMYWYRQDPGQGLRLIYYSQIVNDFQKGDIAEGYSVSREKKESFPLTVTSAQKNPTAFYLCASSPPRGHEQFFGPGTRLTVL.

The chain employs TRBV28 and TRBJ1-1; D uncertain. CDR3 length: 17 residues. CDR1 MDHEN and CDR2 SYDVKM come from the germline V gene. Trimming removed 5 bases at V and 2 bases at J, with 21 bases between. The CDR3 reads CASSIHAPLPANTEAFF. The CDR3 DNA follows: TGTGCCAGCAGTATCCATGCCCCTCTCCCAGCTAACACTGAAGCTTTCTTT.

This clone has more than one count but fewer than ten. The chain has TRBV9 and TRBJ1-1, with a possible D match to TRBD1 (6 bases). The V and J ends lost 0 bases and 6 bases respectively, with 12 bases between them. CDR3 length: 14 amino acids. The V gene's germline CDR1 is SGDLS and CDR2 YYNGEE. The CDR3 sequence is CASSVGRGQAEAFF. Written as DNA, the CDR3 is TGTGCCAGCAGCGTAGGGCGGGGGCAGGCTGAAGCTTTCTTT.

The chain is built from TRBV4-1 and TRBJ2-2; D is undetermined. The CDR3 is made up of 14 amino acids. V lost 0 bases and J lost 4, with 6 bases in between. The germline V gene has CDR1 MGHRA and CDR2 YSYEKL. The CDR3 bases are TGCGCCAGCAGCCAAGAATGGCTCACCGGGGAGCTGTTTTTT. Residues: CASSQEWLTGELFF.

The J gene is TRBJ2-7, the V gene TRBV5-6; D is unresolved. Germline-derived CDR1 and CDR2 are SGHDT and YYEEEE. The length of the CDR3 is 16 residues. Trimming took off 4 bases at V and 1 base at J, with 18 bases between the two ends. The CDR3 here is CASSPQLPPGSYEQYF. Written as DNA, the CDR3 is TGTGCCAGCAGCCCGCAATTACCCCCCGGTTCCTACGAGCAGTACTTC.

The gene calls are TRBV7-9 and TRBJ2-3; either TRBD1 or TRBD2 may fit D (5 bases each). The germline CDR1 and CDR2 sequences are SEHNR and FQNEAQ (reference sequence). This CDR3 is 15 amino acids long. Trimming removed 6 bases at V and 2 bases at J, with 15 bases between. The CDR3 DNA sequence: TGTGCCAGCAGACGTAGGGACGGAGTCACAGATACGCAGTATTTT. Translated: CASRRRDGVTDTQYF. The full variable domain, its missing parts supplied by reference TRBV7-9 and TRBJ2-3, is DTGVSQNPRHKITKRGQNVTFRCDPISEHNRLYWYRQTLGQGPEFLTYFQNEAQLEKSRLLSDRFSAERPKGSFSTLEIQRTEQGDSAMYLCASRRRDGVTDTQYFGPGTRLTVL.

This clone showed up just once. The V gene is TRBV7-9, the J gene TRBJ1-2, with D tentatively TRBD1 (5 bases). V was clipped by 0 bases and J by 3 bases, with 20 bases between them. Germline loops: CDR1 SEHNR, CDR2 FQNEAQ (reference sequence). The CDR3 consists of 18 residues. For the CDR3, the DNA is TGTGCCAGCAGCTTAGCGACGCCTCTAGCGGGGACGGACTATGGCTACACCTTC. Its translation: CASSLATPLAGTDYGYTF.

The rearrangement joins TRBV11-2 to TRBJ1-2, with D perhaps TRBD1 (6 bases). The V end was cut by 3 bases, the J end by 0 bases, with 11 bases between. The CDR3 consists of 15 residues. The germline CDR1 and CDR2 sequences are SGHAT and FQNNGV. DNA of the CDR3: TGTGCCAGCAGCTTTAGGACAGACCCTAACTATGGCTACACCTTC. This encodes CASSFRTDPNYGYTF. Complete variable domain (other parts from reference TRBV11-2 and TRBJ1-2): EAGVAQSPRYKIIEKRQSVAFWCNPISGHATLYWYQQILGQGPKLLIQFQNNGVVDDSQLPKDRFSAERLKGVDSTLKIQPAKLEDSAVYLCASSFRTDPNYGYTFGSGTRLTVV.

V gene TRBV27 combines with J gene TRBJ2-5, with D perhaps matching TRBD1 (6 bases). CDR3 length: 16 residues. The germline V gene has CDR1 MNHEY and CDR2 SMNVEV (reference sequence). The V gene lost 7 bases and the J gene lost 5 bases, with 23 bases spanning the gap. As DNA, the CDR3 is TGTGCCAGCACCCCATCGGCAGGGGAGTGGCGGGAGACCCAGTACTTC. It translates to CASTPSAGEWRETQYF.

The chain uses TRBV15 and TRBJ1-1; a possible D gene is TRBD1 (5 bases). The CDR3 has 15 amino acids. Germline-derived CDR1 and CDR2 are LNHNV and YYDKDF (reference sequence). Trimming cost V 3 bases and J 5 bases, with 16 bases left between them. The CDR3: CATSRAPEGLTEAFF. For the CDR3, the DNA is TGTGCCACCAGCAGGGCACCCGAGGGGCTGACTGAAGCTTTCTTT.